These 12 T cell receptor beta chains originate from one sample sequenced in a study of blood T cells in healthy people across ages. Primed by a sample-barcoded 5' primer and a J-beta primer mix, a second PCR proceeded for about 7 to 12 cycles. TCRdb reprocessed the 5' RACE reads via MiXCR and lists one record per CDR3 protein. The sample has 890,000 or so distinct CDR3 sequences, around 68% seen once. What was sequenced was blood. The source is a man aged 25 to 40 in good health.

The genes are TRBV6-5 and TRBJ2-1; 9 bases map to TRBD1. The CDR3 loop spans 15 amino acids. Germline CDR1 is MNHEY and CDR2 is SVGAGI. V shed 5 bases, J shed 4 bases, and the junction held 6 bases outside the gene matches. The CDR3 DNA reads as TGTGCCAGCAGTCGGGACAGGGAGACATACAATGAGCAGTTCTTC. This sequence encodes CASSRDRETYNEQFF.

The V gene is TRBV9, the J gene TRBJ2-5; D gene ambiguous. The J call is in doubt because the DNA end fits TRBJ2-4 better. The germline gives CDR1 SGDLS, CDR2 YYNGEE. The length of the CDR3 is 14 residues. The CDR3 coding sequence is TGTGCCAGCAGCGTAGGAACCCCCGATACCATTCAGTACTTC. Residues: CASSVGTPDTIQYF.

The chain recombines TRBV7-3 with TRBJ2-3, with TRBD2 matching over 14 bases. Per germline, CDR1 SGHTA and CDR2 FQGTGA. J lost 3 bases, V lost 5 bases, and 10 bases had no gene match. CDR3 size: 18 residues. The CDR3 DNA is TGTGCCAGCAGCCCCCTCGGACTAGCGGGGGGCAGTACAGATACGCAGTATTTT. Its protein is CASSPLGLAGGSTDTQYF.

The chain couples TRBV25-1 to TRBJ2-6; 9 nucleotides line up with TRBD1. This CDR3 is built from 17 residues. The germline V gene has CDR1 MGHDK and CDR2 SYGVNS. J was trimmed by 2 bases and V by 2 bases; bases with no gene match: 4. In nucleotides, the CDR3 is TGTGCCAGCAGTGAAGCGACAGGGGGTACTGGGGCCAACGTCCTGACTTTC. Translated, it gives CASSEATGGTGANVLTF.

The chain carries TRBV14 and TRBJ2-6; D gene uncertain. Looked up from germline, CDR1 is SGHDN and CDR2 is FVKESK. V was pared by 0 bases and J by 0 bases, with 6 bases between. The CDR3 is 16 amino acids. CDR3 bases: TGTGCCAGCAGCCAAGAATGGATCTCTGGGGCCAACGTCCTGACTTTC. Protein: CASSQEWISGANVLTF.

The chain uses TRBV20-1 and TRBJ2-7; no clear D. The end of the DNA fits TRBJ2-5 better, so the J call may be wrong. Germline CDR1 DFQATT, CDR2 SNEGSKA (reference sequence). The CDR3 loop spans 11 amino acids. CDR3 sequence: CSARIEETQYF. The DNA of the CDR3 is TGCAGTGCCCGGATAGAAGAGACCCAGTACTTC.

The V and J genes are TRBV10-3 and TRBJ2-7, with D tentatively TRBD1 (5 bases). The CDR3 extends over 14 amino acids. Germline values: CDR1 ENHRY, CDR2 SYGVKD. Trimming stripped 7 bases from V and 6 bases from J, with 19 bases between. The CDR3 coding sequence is TGTGCCATCAACCCAGGGAAATTCATGGGCGAGCAGTACTTC. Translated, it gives CAINPGKFMGEQYF.

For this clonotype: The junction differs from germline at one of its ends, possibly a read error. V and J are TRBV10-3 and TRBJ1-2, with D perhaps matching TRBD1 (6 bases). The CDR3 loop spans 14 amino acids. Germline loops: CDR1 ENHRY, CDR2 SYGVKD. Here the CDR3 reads CAISESDRNYGYTF. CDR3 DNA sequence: TGCGCCATCAGTGAGTCGGACAGAAACTATGGCTACACCTTC.

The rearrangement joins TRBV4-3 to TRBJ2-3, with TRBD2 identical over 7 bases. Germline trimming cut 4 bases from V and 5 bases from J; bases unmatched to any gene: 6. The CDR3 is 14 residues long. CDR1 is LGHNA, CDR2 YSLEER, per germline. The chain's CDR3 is CASSPGDYRDTQYF. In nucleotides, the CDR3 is TGCGCCAGCAGCCCTGGGGACTACCGAGATACGCAGTATTTT.

CDR3 in amino acids: CASSIGSRSEQYF. The CDR3 DNA reads TGTGCCAGCAGCATTGGTAGTAGGAGCGAGCAGTACTTC. V is TRBV5-4 and J is TRBJ2-7; D not certain. Deletions cut 4 bases from V and 6 bases from J, with 14 bases between. The germline CDR1 and CDR2 sequences are SGHNT and YYREEE (reference sequence). The CDR3 contains 13 residues. Full variable domain (outside the CDR3, taken from reference TRBV5-4 and TRBJ2-7): ETGVTQSPTHLIKTRGQQVTLRCSSQSGHNTVSWYQQALGQGPQFIFQYYREEENGRGNFPPRFSGLQFPNYSSELNVNALELDDSALYLCASSIGSRSEQYFGPGTRLTVT.

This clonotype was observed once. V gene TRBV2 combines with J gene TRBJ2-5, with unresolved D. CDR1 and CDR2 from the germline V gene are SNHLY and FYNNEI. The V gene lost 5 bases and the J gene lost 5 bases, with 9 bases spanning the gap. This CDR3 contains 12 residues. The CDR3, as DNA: TGTGCCAGCAGTTGGACCAGCGAGACCCAGTACTTC. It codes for CASSWTSETQYF.

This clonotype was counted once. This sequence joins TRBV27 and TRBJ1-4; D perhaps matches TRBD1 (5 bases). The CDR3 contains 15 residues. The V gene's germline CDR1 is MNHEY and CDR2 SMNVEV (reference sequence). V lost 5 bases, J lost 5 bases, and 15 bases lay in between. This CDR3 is CASSHFGTQNEKLFF. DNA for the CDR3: TGTGCCAGCAGTCATTTCGGGACCCAGAATGAAAAACTGTTTTTT.